The 6 T cell receptor beta chains below come from one sample, sequenced in a study of T cells in Graves' hyperthyroidism and ophthalmopathy. Amplified regions were TCR beta CDR3 sequences from RNA transcripts. The HTBI set primed first-round TCR CDR3 RT-PCR. TCRdb processed the multiplex PCR reads anew with MiXCR; each CDR3 protein has one entry. The sample holds over 150,000 distinct CDR3 sequences, roughly 17% seen once. Material: blood. The source is a woman between 50 and 59 years old with Graves' hyperthyroidism.

This clonotype was observed a few times. The chain employs TRBV30 and TRBJ1-1; 8 positions match TRBD1. CDR1 is GTSNPN, CDR2 SVGIG, per germline (reference sequence). The CDR3 consists of 13 residues. The junction had 2 bases not matched to a gene; V was cut back by 5 bases and J by 0 bases. Written as DNA, the CDR3 is TGTGCCTGGTCAGGGGGCATGAACACTGAAGCTTTCTTT. Translation: CAWSGGMNTEAFF.

The chain employs TRBV30 and TRBJ2-7, with 11 bases fitting TRBD2. This CDR3 contains 13 residues. Germline CDR1 is GTSNPN and CDR2 is SVGIG (reference sequence). J was trimmed by 5 bases and V by 3 bases; bases with no gene match: 3. The CDR3 spells CAWRLAGAHEQYF. The CDR3 bases are TGTGCCTGGAGACTAGCGGGAGCTCACGAGCAGTACTTC.

There are many counts of this clonotype. This sequence joins TRBV7-3 and TRBJ2-1; possibly TRBD1 for D (6 bases). The CDR3 is made up of 15 amino acids. Trimming took off 5 bases at V and 4 bases at J, with 15 bases between the two ends. Germline values: CDR1 SGHTA, CDR2 FQGTGA. CDR3 region: CASSPLGQPYNEQFF. CDR3 bases: TGTGCCAGCAGCCCCCTTGGACAGCCGTACAATGAGCAGTTCTTC.

This clonotype was seen repeatedly, ten times or more. The genes are TRBV28 and TRBJ1-5; TRBD1 matches 10 bases. The CDR3 spans 15 residues. V was clipped by 7 bases and J by 6 bases; unmatched bases: 9. CDR1 MDHEN and CDR2 SYDVKM come from the germline V gene. The CDR3 is CASTQDRGRFQPQHF. DNA of the CDR3: TGTGCCAGCACCCAAGACAGGGGGCGTTTTCAGCCCCAGCATTTT.

This clonotype was counted at least ten times. The rearrangement uses TRBV6-1 and TRBJ2-5; TRBD1 matches 8 bases. The trim removed 5 bases at V and 2 bases at J, leaving 7 bases unmatched. The CDR3 loop spans 15 amino acids. Germline V gene lookup returns CDR1 MNHNS and CDR2 SASEGT. CDR3 DNA: TGTGCCAGCAGTCACCACGGACAGGGTCAAGAGACCCAGTACTTC. As protein: CASSHHGQGQETQYF.

The chain has TRBV27 and TRBJ1-5, with TRBD1 matching 11 bases. The CDR3 is 17 amino acids. The germline gives CDR1 MNHEY, CDR2 SMNVEV (reference sequence). Losses at the gene ends were 6 bases for V and 2 bases for J; bases not matched to a gene: 9. The CDR3 nucleotides read TGTGCCAGCAGCCGGGGGACAGGGGGGTCGGGCAATCAGCCCCAGCATTTT. Its translation: CASSRGTGGSGNQPQHF.